The 15 T cell receptor beta chains below were found in one sample sequenced in a study of blood T cell repertoires in COVID-19. TCRdb's table, derived via immunoSEQ multiplex PCR, lists solely in-frame clones and lacks some. The table lists 85,000 to 90,000 clones, 80% to 90% of them singletons. The sample was peripheral blood. Receptors were obtained from an older man with active or convalescent COVID-19.

Only one count was recorded for this clone. The rearrangement joins TRBV6-2 or TRBV6-3 to TRBJ2-7, with TRBD2 matching over 10 bases. Germline V CDR1 and CDR2: MNHEY, SVGEGT. J was trimmed by 4 bases and V by 4 bases; bases with no gene match: 7. The CDR3 loop spans 15 amino acids. This CDR3 is CASSFLAGERYEQYF. The CDR3 DNA sequence: TGTGCCAGCAGTTTCCTAGCGGGAGAGCGGTACGAGCAGTACTTC.

The chain is built from TRBV19 and TRBJ2-7; the D gene is possibly TRBD2 (6 bases). Trimming removed 10 bases from V and 7 bases from J, with 14 bases in between. CDR1 LNHDA and CDR2 SQIVND come from the germline V gene (reference sequence). The CDR3 spans 11 residues. In DNA form, the CDR3 reads TGTGCCACCTCTACGGAGGGAGAGCAGTACTTC. Translated: CATSTEGEQYF.

This rearrangement joins TRBV5-4 to TRBJ1-1, with 12 bases that match TRBD1. Germline V gene data show CDR1 as SGHNT and CDR2 as YYREEE (reference sequence). J was trimmed by 7 bases and V by 2 bases; bases with no gene match: 6. CDR3 size: 15 residues. Written as DNA, the CDR3 is TGTGCCAGCAGCTTACCGGGACAGGGGGCGGTTGAAGCTTTCTTT. Amino acid sequence: CASSLPGQGAVEAFF.

The sample holds one count of this clone. The chain joins TRBV30 to TRBJ1-1; 8 nucleotides align to TRBD1. V shed 5 bases and J 3 bases; nucleotides not matched to a gene: 11. Germline loops: CDR1 GTSNPN, CDR2 SVGIG (reference sequence). There are 15 residues in the CDR3. CDR3 protein: CAWHFGTGYYTEAFF. CDR3 nucleotides: TGTGCCTGGCACTTCGGGACAGGATATTACACTGAAGCTTTCTTT. The full variable domain, rest sourced from reference TRBV30 and TRBJ1-1, is SQTIHQWPATLVQPVGSPLSLECTVEGTSNPNLYWYRQAAGRGLQLLFYSVGIGQISSEVPQNLSASRPQDRQFILSSKKLLLSDSGFYLCAWHFGTGYYTEAFFGQGTRLTVV.

The chain joins TRBV10-3 to TRBJ2-5, with 8 bases fitting TRBD1. Germline CDR1 ENHRY, CDR2 SYGVKD. The CDR3 extends over 15 amino acids. The junction had 4 bases not matched to a gene; V was cut back by 0 bases and J by 4 bases. CDR3 bases: TGTGCCATCAGTGAGTCGGCAGGGGGCCCAGAGACCCAGTACTTC. It encodes CAISESAGGPETQYF.

The genes are TRBV7-2 and TRBJ1-1; TRBD1 matches at 10 bases. Trimming cost V 4 bases and J 11 bases; bases outside gene matches: 10. The germline V gene has CDR1 SGHTA and CDR2 FQGNSA. This CDR3 region has 14 residues. The CDR3: CASSSPGQGIAAFF. CDR3 sequence (DNA): TGTGCCAGCAGCTCGCCGGGACAGGGGATTGCGGCTTTCTTT.

This sequence joins TRBV5-1 and TRBJ2-2; the match to TRBD2 covers 10 bases. This CDR3 spans 17 amino acids. Germline loops: CDR1 SGHRS, CDR2 YFSETQ. J lost 2 bases, V lost 0 bases, and 4 bases had no gene match. The CDR3 region is CASSLAASGRNTGELFF. The CDR3 bases are TGCGCCAGCAGCTTGGCGGCTAGCGGGAGAAACACCGGGGAGCTGTTTTTT.

The CDR3 DNA reads TGTGCCAGCAGCCTGCAGGGGGCAGGTGGCTACACCTTC. Translating it yields CASSLQGAGGYTF. The V gene is TRBV27, the J gene TRBJ1-2; the match to TRBD1 covers 8 bases. J gave up 7 bases and V 6 bases, and 7 bases lay outside the gene matches. Germline V gene data show CDR1 as MNHEY and CDR2 as SMNVEV (reference sequence). There are 13 residues in the CDR3.

The chain is built from TRBV5-5 and TRBJ2-3; the D is unclear. CDR1 and CDR2 (germline): SGHKS, YYEKEE (reference sequence). The V end lost 0 bases, the J end lost 6 bases, and 8 bases lay between the germline ends. The length of the CDR3 is 13 residues. The CDR3 sequence is CASSLGAEDTQYF. The CDR3 bases are TGTGCCAGCAGCTTGGGGGCCGAGGATACGCAGTATTTT.

CDR3 nucleotides: TGTGCCAGCAGTCCCCGCGGGGGGGGGTATTTTGAGCAGTTCTTC. It codes for CASSPRGGGYFEQFF. V gene TRBV27 combines with J gene TRBJ2-1; 9 positions match TRBD2. This CDR3 has 15 residues. With 5 bases clipped from V and 9 bases from J, the junction kept 11 bases outside the gene matches. The germline CDR1 and CDR2 sequences are MNHEY and SMNVEV (reference sequence).

The chain couples TRBV19 to TRBJ2-1; 14 nucleotides line up with TRBD2. The CDR3 runs to 19 residues. With V trimmed by 4 bases and J by 2 bases, 10 bases remained unmatched. Germline values: CDR1 LNHDA, CDR2 SQIVND (reference sequence). CDR3 DNA: TGTGCCAGTAGTAGGGGACTAGCGGGAGATCGTGCGGCCTACAATGAGCAGTTCTTC. It encodes CASSRGLAGDRAAYNEQFF.

The V gene is TRBV7-3, the J gene TRBJ2-1, with 11 bases identical to TRBD1. The CDR3 is 14 residues long. Germline lookup yields CDR1 SGHTA and CDR2 FQGTGA. V was pared by 5 bases and J by 7 bases, with 4 bases of the junction left unmatched. DNA of the CDR3: TGTGCCAGCAGCACTGGGACAGGGGGAAATGAGCAGTTCTTC. Its protein is CASSTGTGGNEQFF.

The chain combines TRBV27 with TRBJ2-7; 9 positions match TRBD1. V lost 10 bases and J lost 7; bases outside the gene matches: 8. The CDR3 has 12 residues. Germline lookup yields CDR1 MNHEY and CDR2 SMNVEV (reference sequence). CDR3 loop: CATQTGGGEQYF. The CDR3, as DNA: TGTGCCACCCAGACAGGGGGAGGAGAGCAGTACTTC.

This chain connects TRBV9 to TRBJ1-3, with a weak D call TRBD1 (6 bases). The CDR3 runs 16 residues. CDR1 and CDR2 (germline): SGDLS, YYNGEE. Trimming stripped 4 bases from V and 4 bases from J, with 18 bases between. The DNA of the CDR3 is TGTGCCAGCAGCCCAAACCGACAGGTTAGGGGAAACACCATATATTTT. Amino acids: CASSPNRQVRGNTIYF.

V usage is TRBV7-9 and J usage is TRBJ1-1, with 7 nucleotides matching TRBD1. With 3 bases clipped from V and 3 bases from J, the junction kept 7 bases outside the gene matches. In germline, CDR1 is SEHNR, CDR2 FQNEAQ (reference sequence). CDR3 length: 15 amino acids. The CDR3 DNA follows: TGTGCCAGCAGCTTCGCACTTGACAGGGACACTGAAGCTTTCTTT. The encoded protein is CASSFALDRDTEAFF.